A selection of T cell receptor beta chains follows, all from one sample in a study of a mutant IDH1 vaccine in newly diagnosed glioma. Libraries were prepared by immunoSEQ multiplex PCR; TCRdb keeps only in-frame clonotypes and omits some of them. The data show roughly 34,000 clones, approximately 53% seen once. For these receptors, no antigen is known. The sequences come from PBMCs, collected from a glioma patient whose treatment included an IDH1 peptide vaccine. These receptor sequences come from a woman aged 18-30 years with glioma. CDR3s include the opening cysteine and the closing phenylalanine or tryptophan. D genes are given only for firm matches. Clone size, where shown, is once, few, many, or a class for clones that have expanded.

TRBJ2-7	.	.	TRBV10-3	TGTGCCATCAGTTCACCCCCGAGGGAGCAGTACTTC	CAISSPPREQYF
TRBJ1-1	.	.	TRBV7-3	TGTGCCAGCAGCTTAATGCCGGTGAACACTGAAGCTTTCTTT	CASSLMPVNTEAFF
TRBJ1-2	.	.	TRBV4-1	TGCGCCAGCAGCCAAGTTAGGCTGGGGATGGATGGCTACACCTTC	CASSQVRLGMDGYTF
TRBJ2-1	TRBD2	.	TRBV18	TGTGCCAGCTCACCACCGCCCCCTAGCGGGGGCTACAATGAGCAGTTCTTC	CASSPPPPSGGYNEQFF
TRBJ2-1	.	few	TRBV12-5	TGTGCTAGTGGTCTCCGCCCCGGGGGCGAGTTCTTC	CASGLRPGGEFF
TRBJ1-1	.	few	TRBV5-4	TGTGCCAGCAGCTTGTGGCTAGTTAGAGGGAACACTGAAGCTTTCTTT	CASSLWLVRGNTEAFF
TRBJ2-1	TRBD2	few	TRBV6-1	TGTGCCAGCGGCCTAGCGGTCTACAATGAGCAGTTCTTC	CASGLAVYNEQFF
TRBJ1-6	.	.	TRBV13	TGTGCCAGCAGCTTAGGGGACAGTCCCAATTCACCCCTCCACTTT	CASSLGDSPNSPLHF
TRBJ2-7	.	.	TRBV5-1	TGCGCCAGCAGCTTGGGCTCGGGGTACTCCTACGAGCAGTACTTC	CASSLGSGYSYEQYF
TRBJ2-5	TRBD2	.	TRBV28	TGTGCCAGCAGTTTCCACTTTAGCGGGAGGGCCCCAGAGACCCAGTACTTC	CASSFHFSGRAPETQYF
TRBJ1-2	.	.	TRBV2	TGTGCCGGGGGGGACTTAACTAACTATGGCTACACCTTC	CAGGDLTNYGYTF
TRBJ2-2	.	.	TRBV7-3	TGTGCCAGCAGCCTTAACACCGGGGAGCTGTTTTTT	CASSLNTGELFF
TRBJ2-2	TRBD1	.	TRBV7-9	TGTGCCAGCAGCTTGCGGGACAGGGGGTTTACCGGGGAGCTGTTTTTT	CASSLRDRGFTGELFF
TRBJ2-7	.	.	TRBV4-3	TGCGCCAGCAGCCAGAAAGCGGATACCTACGAGCAGTACTTC	CASSQKADTYEQYF
TRBJ2-7	.	.	TRBV6-5	TGTGCCAGCAGCGTCGGTAGACGCGACTACGAGCAGTACTTC	CASSVGRRDYEQYF
TRBJ1-2	.	once	TRBV7-2	TGTGCCAGCAGCTCACGCCCCGGCGCCAGCTATGGCTACACCTTC	CASSSRPGASYGYTF
TRBJ2-1	.	.	TRBV7-7	TGTGCTAGCAGCTCCATAGTCGGCGATGAGCAGTTCTTC	CASSSIVGDEQFF
TRBJ2-5	TRBD2	few	TRBV12-5	TGTGCTAGTGGTCCCGGGCTAGCGGGATCGTCGGAGACCCAGTACTTC	CASGPGLAGSSETQYF
TRBJ1-5	.	few	TRBV30	TGTGCCTGGAATTCAGTTAGCAATCAGCCCCAGCATTTT	CAWNSVSNQPQHF
TRBJ1-5	.	few	TRBV7-9	TGTGCCAGCAGCTTAGTTGGGGGCCCATATAGCAATCAGCCCCAGCATTTT	CASSLVGGPYSNQPQHF
TRBJ2-7	.	.	TRBV11-2	TGTGCCAGCAGCGCCGTAGAGGGGTACGAGCAGTACTTC	CASSAVEGYEQYF
TRBJ1-5	.	.	TRBV7-2	TGTGCCAGCAGCTTAGACGCGGGATATAGCAATCAGCCCCAGCATTTT	CASSLDAGYSNQPQHF
TRBJ1-4	.	few	TRBV2	TGTGCCAGCAGTGGGGACACATCAACTAATGAAAAACTGTTTTTT	CASSGDTSTNEKLFF
TRBJ2-3	TRBD2	.	TRBV5-4	TGTGCCAGCAGCAGTATAGCGGGAGGGAGCACAGATACGCAGTATTTT	CASSSIAGGSTDTQYF
TRBJ1-1	.	.	TRBV30	TGTGCCTGGAGTGTAGGAGGGAACACTGAAGCTTTCTTT	CAWSVGGNTEAFF
TRBJ2-6	.	.	TRBV6-5	TGTGCCAGCCGGCTCCAAGGGTCTGGGGCCAACGTCCTGACTTTC	CASRLQGSGANVLTF
TRBJ2-3	.	.	TRBV5-1	TGCGCCAGCAGGGGGGGAGATACGCAGTATTTT	CASRGGDTQYF
TRBJ2-1	.	.	TRBV11-2	TGTGCCAGCCAGACTGAGTCCTCCTACAATGAGCAGTTCTTC	CASQTESSYNEQFF
TRBJ1-1	.	.	TRBV29-1	TGCAGCGTTGGGGTTGTCGGGAACACTGAAGCTTTCTTT	CSVGVVGNTEAFF
TRBJ1-2	.	.	TRBV4-3	TGCGCCAGCAGCCAAGATAGGGGGAACTATGGCTACACCTTC	CASSQDRGNYGYTF
TRBJ1-4	.	.	TRBV21-1	TGTGCCAGCAGCAAAGCGGTCAGCCCGTACCGTCAAAATGAAAAACTGTTTTTT	CASSKAVSPYRQNEKLFF
TRBJ1-5	TRBD1	few	TRBV18	TGTGCCAGCTCACCACCCGCGGCAGGGGGCTTACAGCCCCAGCATTTT	CASSPPAAGGLQPQHF
TRBJ1-2	TRBD1	.	TRBV19	TGTGCCAGTAGTAAGGGACAGAACTATGGCTACACCTTC	CASSKGQNYGYTF
TRBJ2-1	TRBD2	few	TRBV4-2	TGTGCCAGCAGCTGGACTAGCGCGTACAATGAGCAGTTCTTC	CASSWTSAYNEQFF
TRBJ2-1	.	.	TRBV29-1	TGCAGCGCACGGACACCCGGGACACGGGAGCAGTTCTTC	CSARTPGTREQFF
TRBJ1-2	TRBD1	.	TRBV5-1	TGCGCCAGCAGCGTCCGGGACAGAGGTGACTATGGCTACACCTTC	CASSVRDRGDYGYTF
TRBJ2-2	TRBD1	.	TRBV6-5	TGTGCCAGCAGTTCGCCCGACAGGGTGAACACCGGGGAGCTGTTTTTT	CASSSPDRVNTGELFF